A single TCR beta chain is shown here with its context. Its antigen is still unknown. These data come from a study of OX40 agonist ivuxolimab in advanced cancers. Study observations and caveats: The average count of expanded clones was higher among CD8+ T cells than among CD4+.

The CDR3 covers 12 residues. After removal of 5 bases from V and 7 bases from J, the junction contained 3 bases not matched to a gene. Germline loops: CDR1 SGHNT, CDR2 YENEEA. The repertoire was sequenced with immunoSEQ multiplex PCR; TCRdb's copy has only in-frame clones and lacks some. Found here are just over 45,000 clones, roughly 94% of them singletons; the top ten hold approximately 10%. The clonotype comes from an adult with an advanced solid tumor such as melanoma, head and neck, liver or kidney cancer. Here the sequenced sample was CD4+ or CD8+ T cells sorted from blood, taken in a trial of the OX40 agonist ivuxolimab. The chain couples TRBV11-3 to TRBJ2-7; the match to TRBD2 covers 9 bases. CDR3: CASSTGLAEQYF. For the CDR3, the DNA is TGTGCCAGCAGCACGGGACTAGCTGAGCAGTACTTC.